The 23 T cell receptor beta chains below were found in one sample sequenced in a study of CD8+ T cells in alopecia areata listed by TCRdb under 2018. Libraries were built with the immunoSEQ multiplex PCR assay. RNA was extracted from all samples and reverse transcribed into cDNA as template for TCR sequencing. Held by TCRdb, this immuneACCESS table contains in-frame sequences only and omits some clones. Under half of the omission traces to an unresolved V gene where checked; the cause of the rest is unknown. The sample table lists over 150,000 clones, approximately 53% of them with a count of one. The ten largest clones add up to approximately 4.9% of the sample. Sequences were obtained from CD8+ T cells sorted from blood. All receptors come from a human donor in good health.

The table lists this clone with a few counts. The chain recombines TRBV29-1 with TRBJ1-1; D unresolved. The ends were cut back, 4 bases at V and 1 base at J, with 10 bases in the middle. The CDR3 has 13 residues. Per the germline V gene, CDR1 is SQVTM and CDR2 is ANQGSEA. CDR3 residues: CSVVEGWNTEAFF. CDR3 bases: TGCAGCGTTGTTGAAGGGTGGAACACTGAAGCTTTCTTT.

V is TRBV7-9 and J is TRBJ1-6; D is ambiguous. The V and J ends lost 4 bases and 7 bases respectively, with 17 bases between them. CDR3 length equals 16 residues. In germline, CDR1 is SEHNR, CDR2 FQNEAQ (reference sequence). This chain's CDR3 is CASSSGAGIRNSPLHF. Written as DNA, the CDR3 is TGTGCCAGCAGCTCCGGAGCGGGGATCCGGAATTCACCCCTCCACTTT.

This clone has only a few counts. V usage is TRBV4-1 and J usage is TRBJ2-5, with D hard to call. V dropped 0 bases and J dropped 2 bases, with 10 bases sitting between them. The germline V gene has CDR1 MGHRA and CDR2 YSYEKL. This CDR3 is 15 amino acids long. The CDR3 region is CASSQDTTGQETQYF. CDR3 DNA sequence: TGCGCCAGCAGCCAAGATACAACTGGACAAGAGACCCAGTACTTC.

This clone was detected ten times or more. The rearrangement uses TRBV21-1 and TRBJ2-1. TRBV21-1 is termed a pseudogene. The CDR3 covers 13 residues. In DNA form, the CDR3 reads TGTGCCACCCCACCGGGGGCTAGCAATGAGCAGTTCTTC. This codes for CATPPGASNEQFF.

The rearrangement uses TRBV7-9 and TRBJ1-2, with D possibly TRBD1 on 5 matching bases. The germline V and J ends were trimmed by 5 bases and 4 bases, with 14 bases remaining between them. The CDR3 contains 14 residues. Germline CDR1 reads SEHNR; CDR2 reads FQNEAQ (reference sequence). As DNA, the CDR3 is TGTGCCAGCAGCCGCGTCGGGGCTACCTATGGCTACACCTTC. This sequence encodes CASSRVGATYGYTF.

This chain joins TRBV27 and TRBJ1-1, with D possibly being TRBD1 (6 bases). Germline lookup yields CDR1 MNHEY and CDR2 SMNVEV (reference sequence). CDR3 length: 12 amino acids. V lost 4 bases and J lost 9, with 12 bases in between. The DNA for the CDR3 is TGTGCCAGCAGTTCCCAAGACAGGAAAGCTTTCTTT. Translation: CASSSQDRKAFF.

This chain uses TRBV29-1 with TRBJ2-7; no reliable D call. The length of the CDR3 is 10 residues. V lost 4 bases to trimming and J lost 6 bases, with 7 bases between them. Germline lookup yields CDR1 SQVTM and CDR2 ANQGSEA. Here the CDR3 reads CSVAIGEQYF. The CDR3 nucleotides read TGCAGCGTTGCAATCGGCGAGCAGTACTTC.

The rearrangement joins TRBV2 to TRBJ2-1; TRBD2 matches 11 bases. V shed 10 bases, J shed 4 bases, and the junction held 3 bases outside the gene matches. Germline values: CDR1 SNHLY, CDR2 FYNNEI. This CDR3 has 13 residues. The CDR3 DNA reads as TGTGCCAAAGGACTAGCGGGTTACAATGAGCAGTTCTTC. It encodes CAKGLAGYNEQFF.

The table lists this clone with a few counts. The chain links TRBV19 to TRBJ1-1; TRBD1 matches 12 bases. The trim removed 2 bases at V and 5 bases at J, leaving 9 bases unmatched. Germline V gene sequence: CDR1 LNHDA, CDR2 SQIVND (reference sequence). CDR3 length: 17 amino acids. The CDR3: CASSIPGTGGRRTEAFF. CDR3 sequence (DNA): TGTGCCAGTAGTATACCCGGGACAGGGGGCAGGAGGACTGAAGCTTTCTTT.

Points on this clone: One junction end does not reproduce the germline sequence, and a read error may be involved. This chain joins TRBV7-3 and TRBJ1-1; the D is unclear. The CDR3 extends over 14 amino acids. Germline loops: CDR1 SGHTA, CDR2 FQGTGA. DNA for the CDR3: TGTGTCAGCAGCACGGGCCGGGCTGGCACTGAAGCTTTCTTT. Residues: CVSSTGRAGTEAFF.

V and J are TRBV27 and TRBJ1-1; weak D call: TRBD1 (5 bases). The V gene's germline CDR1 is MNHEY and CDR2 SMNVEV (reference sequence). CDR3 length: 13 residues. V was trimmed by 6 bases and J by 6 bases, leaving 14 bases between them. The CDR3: CASSAGLSAEAFF. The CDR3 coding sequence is TGTGCCAGCAGCGCAGGGTTGTCCGCTGAAGCTTTCTTT.

CDR3 DNA sequence: TGCGCCAGCAGCTTGGTACCAGGGACCGGGGAGACCCAGTACTTC. Protein product: CASSLVPGTGETQYF. The chain has TRBV5-1 and TRBJ2-5; either TRBD1 or TRBD2 may supply D (5 bases each). This CDR3 region has 15 residues. Germline V gene data show CDR1 as SGHRS and CDR2 as YFSETQ. Trimming removed 0 bases from V and 5 bases from J, with 14 bases in between.

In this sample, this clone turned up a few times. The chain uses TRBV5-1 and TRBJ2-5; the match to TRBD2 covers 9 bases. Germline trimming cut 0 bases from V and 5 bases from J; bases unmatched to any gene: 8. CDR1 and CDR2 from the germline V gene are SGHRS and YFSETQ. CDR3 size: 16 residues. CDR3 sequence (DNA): TGCGCCAGCAGCTTGGGCCCTAGCGGGGTCTTGGAGACCCAGTACTTC. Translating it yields CASSLGPSGVLETQYF.

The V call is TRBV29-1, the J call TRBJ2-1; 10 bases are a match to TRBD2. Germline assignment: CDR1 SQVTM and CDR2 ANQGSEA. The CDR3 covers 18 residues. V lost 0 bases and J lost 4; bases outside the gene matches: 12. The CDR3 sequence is CSVEDLSGGLTGYNEQFF. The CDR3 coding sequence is TGCAGCGTTGAAGATCTTAGCGGGGGGCTAACGGGATACAATGAGCAGTTCTTC.

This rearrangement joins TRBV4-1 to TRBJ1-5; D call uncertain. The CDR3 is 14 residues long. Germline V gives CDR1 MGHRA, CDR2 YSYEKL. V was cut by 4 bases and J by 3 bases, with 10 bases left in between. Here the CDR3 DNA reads TGCGCCAGCAGCCCTACTTATCCCAATCAGCCCCAGCATTTT. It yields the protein CASSPTYPNQPQHF.

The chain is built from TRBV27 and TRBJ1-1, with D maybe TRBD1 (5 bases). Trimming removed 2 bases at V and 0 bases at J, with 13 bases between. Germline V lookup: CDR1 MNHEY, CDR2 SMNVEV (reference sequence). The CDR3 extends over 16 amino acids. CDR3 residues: CASSLGAANLNTEAFF. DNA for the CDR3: TGTGCCAGCAGTTTAGGGGCAGCGAATTTGAACACTGAAGCTTTCTTT.

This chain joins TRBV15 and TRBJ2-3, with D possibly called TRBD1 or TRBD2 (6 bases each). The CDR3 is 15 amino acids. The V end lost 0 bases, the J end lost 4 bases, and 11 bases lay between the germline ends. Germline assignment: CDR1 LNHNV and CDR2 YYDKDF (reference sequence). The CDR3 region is CATSREGGWPDTQYF. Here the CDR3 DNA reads TGTGCCACCAGCAGAGAAGGGGGGTGGCCAGATACGCAGTATTTT. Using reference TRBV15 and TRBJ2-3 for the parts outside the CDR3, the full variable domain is DAMVIQNPRYQVTQFGKPVTLSCSQTLNHNVMYWYQQKSSQAPKLLFHYYDKDFNNEADTPDNFQSRRPNTSFCFLDIRSPGLGDTAMYLCATSREGGWPDTQYFGPGTRLTVL.

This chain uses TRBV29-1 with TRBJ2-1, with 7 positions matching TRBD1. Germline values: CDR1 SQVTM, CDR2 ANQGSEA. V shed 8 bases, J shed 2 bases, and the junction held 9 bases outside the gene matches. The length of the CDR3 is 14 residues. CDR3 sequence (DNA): TGCAGCTCCTCAGGGCAGGGGGCCTACAATGAGCAGTTCTTC. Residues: CSSSGQGAYNEQFF.

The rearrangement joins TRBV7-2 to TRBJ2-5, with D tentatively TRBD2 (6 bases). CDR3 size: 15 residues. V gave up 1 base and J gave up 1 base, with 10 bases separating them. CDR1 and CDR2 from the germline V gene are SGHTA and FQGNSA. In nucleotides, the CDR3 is TGTGCCAGCAGCTTAGTGGCTAGCGTCCAAGAGACCCAGTACTTC. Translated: CASSLVASVQETQYF.

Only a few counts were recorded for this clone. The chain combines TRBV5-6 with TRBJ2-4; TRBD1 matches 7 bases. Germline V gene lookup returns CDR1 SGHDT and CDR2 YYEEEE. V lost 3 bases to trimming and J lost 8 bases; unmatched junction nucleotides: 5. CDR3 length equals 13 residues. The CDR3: CASSSPDRHIQYF. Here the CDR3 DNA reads TGTGCCAGCAGCTCCCCGGACAGGCACATTCAGTACTTC.

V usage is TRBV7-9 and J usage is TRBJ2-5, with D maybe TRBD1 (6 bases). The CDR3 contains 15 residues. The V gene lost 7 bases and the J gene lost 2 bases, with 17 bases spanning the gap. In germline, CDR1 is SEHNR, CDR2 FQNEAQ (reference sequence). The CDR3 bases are TGTGCCAGCACCACCCCACCCAGGGGACAAGAGACCCAGTACTTC. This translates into CASTTPPRGQETQYF. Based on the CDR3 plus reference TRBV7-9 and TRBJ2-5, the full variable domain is DTGVSQNPRHKITKRGQNVTFRCDPISEHNRLYWYRQTLGQGPEFLTYFQNEAQLEKSRLLSDRFSAERPKGSFSTLEIQRTEQGDSAMYLCASTTPPRGQETQYFGPGTRLLVL.

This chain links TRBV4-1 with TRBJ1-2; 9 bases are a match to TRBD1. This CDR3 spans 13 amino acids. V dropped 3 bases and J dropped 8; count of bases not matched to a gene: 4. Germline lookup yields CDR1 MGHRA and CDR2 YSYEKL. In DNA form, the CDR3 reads TGCGCCAGCAGCCATAGACAGGGGGAGGGCTACACCTTC. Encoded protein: CASSHRQGEGYTF.

The DNA of the CDR3 is TGTGCCAGCAGTGGCCCACAGGGAGGGCAGCCCCAGCATTTT. It specifies CASSGPQGGQPQHF. V is TRBV2 and J is TRBJ1-5, with D maybe TRBD1 (6 bases). Trimming took 4 bases from V and 7 from J, leaving 14 bases between them. CDR3 length: 14 amino acids. Germline values: CDR1 SNHLY, CDR2 FYNNEI.